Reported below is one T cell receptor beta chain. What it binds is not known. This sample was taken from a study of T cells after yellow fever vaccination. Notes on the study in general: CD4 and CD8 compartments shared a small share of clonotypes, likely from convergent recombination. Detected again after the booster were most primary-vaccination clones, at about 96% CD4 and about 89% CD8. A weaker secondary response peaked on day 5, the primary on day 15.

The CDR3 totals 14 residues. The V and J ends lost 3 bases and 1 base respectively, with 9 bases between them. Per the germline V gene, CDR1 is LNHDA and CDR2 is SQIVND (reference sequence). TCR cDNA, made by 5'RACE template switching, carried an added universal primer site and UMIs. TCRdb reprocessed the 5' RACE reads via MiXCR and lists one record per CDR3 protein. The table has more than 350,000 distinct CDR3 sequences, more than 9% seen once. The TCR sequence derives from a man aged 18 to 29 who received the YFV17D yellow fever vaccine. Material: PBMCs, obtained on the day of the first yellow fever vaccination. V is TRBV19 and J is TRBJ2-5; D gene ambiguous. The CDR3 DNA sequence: TGTGCCAGTAGTATCCAGCTAGGCCAAGAGACCCAGTACTTC. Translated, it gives CASSIQLGQETQYF.